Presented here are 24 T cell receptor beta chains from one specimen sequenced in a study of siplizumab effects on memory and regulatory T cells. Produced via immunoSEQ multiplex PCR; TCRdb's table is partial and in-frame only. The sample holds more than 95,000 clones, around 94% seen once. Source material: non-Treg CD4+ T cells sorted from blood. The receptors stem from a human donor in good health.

The CDR3, as DNA: TGCGCCAGCAGCTCCCCCTCGAACACTGAAGCTTTCTTT. Protein sequence: CASSSPSNTEAFF. The chain employs TRBV5-1 and TRBJ1-1, with D unclear. Germline CDR1 and CDR2: SGHRS and YFSETQ. V shed 3 bases and J shed 1 base, with 7 bases lying between them. The CDR3 runs 13 residues.

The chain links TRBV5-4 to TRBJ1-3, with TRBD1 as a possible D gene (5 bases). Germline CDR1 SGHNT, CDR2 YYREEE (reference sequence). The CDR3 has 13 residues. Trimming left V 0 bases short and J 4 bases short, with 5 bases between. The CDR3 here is CASSLGQGNTIYF. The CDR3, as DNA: TGTGCCAGCAGCTTGGGACAGGGAAACACCATATATTTT.

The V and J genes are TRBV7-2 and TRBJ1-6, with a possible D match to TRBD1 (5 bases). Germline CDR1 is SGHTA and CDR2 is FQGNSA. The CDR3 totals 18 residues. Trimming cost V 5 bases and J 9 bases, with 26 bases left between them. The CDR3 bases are TGTGCCAGCAGCCCGGGGACGGGTTCCTTTGGGCTAAGTTCACCCCTCCACTTT. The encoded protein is CASSPGTGSFGLSSPLHF.

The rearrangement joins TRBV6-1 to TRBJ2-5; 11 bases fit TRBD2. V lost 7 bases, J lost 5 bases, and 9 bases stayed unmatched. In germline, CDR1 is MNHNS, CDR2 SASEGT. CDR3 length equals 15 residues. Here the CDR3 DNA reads TGTGCCAGCAACACTTTAGCGGGAGGGAGTGAGACCCAGTACTTC. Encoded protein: CASNTLAGGSETQYF.

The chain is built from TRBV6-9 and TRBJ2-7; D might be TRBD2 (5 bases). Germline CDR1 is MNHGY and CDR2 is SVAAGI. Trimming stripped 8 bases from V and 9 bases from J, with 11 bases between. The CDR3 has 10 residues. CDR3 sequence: CASPTRGQYF. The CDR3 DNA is TGTGCCAGCCCCACCCGGGGGCAGTACTTC.

CDR3 bases: TGTGCCAGCAGTGAATATACAGGGGAAGGCTACACCTTC. This encodes CASSEYTGEGYTF. This chain connects TRBV25-1 to TRBJ1-2, with 7 bases matching TRBD1. Germline V gives CDR1 MGHDK, CDR2 SYGVNS. V lost 0 bases, J lost 8 bases, and 3 bases stayed unmatched. This CDR3 comprises 13 residues.

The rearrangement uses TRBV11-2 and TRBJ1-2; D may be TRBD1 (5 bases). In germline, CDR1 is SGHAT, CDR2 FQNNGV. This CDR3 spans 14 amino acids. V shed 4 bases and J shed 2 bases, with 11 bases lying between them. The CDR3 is CASSSGTGNYGYTF. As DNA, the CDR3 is TGTGCCAGCAGCTCAGGGACCGGAAACTATGGCTACACCTTC.

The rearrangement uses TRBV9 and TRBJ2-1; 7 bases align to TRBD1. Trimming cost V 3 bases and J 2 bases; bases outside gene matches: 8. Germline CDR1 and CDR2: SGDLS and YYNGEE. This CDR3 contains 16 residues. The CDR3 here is CASSAPGTAPYNEQFF. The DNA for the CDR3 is TGTGCCAGCAGCGCCCCCGGGACAGCACCCTACAATGAGCAGTTCTTC.

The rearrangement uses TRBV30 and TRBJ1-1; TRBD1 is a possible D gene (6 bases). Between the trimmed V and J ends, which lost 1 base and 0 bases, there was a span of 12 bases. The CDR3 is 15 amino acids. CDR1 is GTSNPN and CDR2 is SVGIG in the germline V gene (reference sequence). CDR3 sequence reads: CAWSEQTGLNTEAFF. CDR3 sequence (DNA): TGTGCCTGGAGTGAACAAACAGGGCTGAACACTGAAGCTTTCTTT.

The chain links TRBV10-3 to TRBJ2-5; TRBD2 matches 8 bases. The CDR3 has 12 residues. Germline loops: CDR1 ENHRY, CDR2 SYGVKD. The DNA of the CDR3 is TGTGCGTCGGGGGGGCGCCAGGAGACCCAGTACTTC. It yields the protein CASGGRQETQYF.

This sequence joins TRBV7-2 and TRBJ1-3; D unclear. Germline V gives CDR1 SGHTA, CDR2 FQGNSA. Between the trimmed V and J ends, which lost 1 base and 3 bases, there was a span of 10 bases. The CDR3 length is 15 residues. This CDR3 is CASSLDGVGGNTIYF. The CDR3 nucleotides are TGTGCCAGCAGCTTAGATGGGGTCGGTGGAAACACCATATATTTT. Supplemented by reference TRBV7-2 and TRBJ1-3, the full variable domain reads GAGVSQSPSNKVTEKGKDVELRCDPISGHTALYWYRQSLGQGLEFLIYFQGNSAPDKSGLPSDRFSAERTGGSVSTLTIQRTQQEDSAVYLCASSLDGVGGNTIYFGEGSWLTVV.

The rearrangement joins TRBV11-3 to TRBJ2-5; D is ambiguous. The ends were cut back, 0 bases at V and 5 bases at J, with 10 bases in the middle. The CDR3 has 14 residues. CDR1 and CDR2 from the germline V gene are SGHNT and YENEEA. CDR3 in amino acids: CASSLDQRAETQYF. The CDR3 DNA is TGTGCCAGCAGCTTAGATCAACGTGCCGAGACCCAGTACTTC.

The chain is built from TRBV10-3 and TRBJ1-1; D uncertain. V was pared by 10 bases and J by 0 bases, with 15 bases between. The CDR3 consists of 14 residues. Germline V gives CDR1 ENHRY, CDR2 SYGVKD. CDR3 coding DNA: TGTGCCACCAGAGGCGGAGGGATGAACACTGAAGCTTTCTTT. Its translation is CATRGGGMNTEAFF.

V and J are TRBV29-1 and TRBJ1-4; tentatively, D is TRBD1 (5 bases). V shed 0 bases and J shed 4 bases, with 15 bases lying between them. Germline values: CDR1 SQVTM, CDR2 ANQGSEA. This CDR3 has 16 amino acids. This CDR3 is CSVEDRVGTNNEKLFF. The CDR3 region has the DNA TGCAGCGTTGAAGATAGAGTCGGGACGAATAATGAAAAACTGTTTTTT.

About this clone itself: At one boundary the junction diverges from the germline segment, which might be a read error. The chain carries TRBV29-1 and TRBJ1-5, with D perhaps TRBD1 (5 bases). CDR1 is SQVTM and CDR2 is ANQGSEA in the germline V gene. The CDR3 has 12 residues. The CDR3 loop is CSVKDSDQPQHF. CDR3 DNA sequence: TGCAGCGTTAAAGACAGCGACCAGCCCCAGCATTTT.

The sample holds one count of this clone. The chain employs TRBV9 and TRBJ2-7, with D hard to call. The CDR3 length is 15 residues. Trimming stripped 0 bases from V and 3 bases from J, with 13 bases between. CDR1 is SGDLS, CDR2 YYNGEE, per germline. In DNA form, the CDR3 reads TGTGCCAGCAGCGTAGGGCCCGTAGATTTCTACGAGCAGTACTTC. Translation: CASSVGPVDFYEQYF.

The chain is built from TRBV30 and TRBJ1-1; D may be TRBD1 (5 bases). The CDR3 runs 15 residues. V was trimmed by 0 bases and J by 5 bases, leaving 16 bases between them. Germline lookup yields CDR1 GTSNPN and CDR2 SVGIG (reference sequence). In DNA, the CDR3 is TGTGCCTGGAGTGTACGATGGGGACGAGGAACTGAAGCTTTCTTT. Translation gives CAWSVRWGRGTEAFF.

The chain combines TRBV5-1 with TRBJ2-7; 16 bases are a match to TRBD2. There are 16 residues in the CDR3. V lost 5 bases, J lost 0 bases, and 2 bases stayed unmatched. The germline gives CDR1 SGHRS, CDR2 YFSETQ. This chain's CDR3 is CASSGTSGRASYEQYF. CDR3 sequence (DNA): TGCGCCAGCAGTGGGACTAGCGGGAGGGCCTCCTACGAGCAGTACTTC.

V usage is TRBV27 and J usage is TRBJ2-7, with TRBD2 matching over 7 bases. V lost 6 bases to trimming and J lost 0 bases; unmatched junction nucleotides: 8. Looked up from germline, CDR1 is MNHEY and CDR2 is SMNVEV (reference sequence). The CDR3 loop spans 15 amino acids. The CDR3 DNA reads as TGTGCCAGCAGATCGCGGCGGGGGTCCTCCTACGAGCAGTACTTC. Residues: CASRSRRGSSYEQYF.

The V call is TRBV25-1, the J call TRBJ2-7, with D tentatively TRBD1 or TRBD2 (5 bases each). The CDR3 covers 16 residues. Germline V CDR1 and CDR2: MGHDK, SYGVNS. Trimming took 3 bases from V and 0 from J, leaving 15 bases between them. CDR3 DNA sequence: TGTGCCAGCAGTGACCCGGCGGCAGGGAGCTCCTACGAGCAGTACTTC. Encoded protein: CASSDPAAGSSYEQYF.

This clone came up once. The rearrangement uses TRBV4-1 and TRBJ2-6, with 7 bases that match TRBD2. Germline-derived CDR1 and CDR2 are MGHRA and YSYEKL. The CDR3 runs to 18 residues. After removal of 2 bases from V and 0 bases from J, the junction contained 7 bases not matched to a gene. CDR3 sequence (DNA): TGCGCCAGCAGCCAACGGGGGGAGGGGTACTCTGGGGCCAACGTCCTGACTTTC. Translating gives CASSQRGEGYSGANVLTF.

In DNA, the CDR3 is TGCGCCAGCAGCTTGGCAGGGCGCGACGAGCAGTACTTC. Translation: CASSLAGRDEQYF. J is TRBJ2-7 and V is TRBV5-1; the D gene is possibly TRBD1 (5 bases). In germline, CDR1 is SGHRS, CDR2 YFSETQ. The V end was cut by 0 bases, the J end by 5 bases, with 9 bases between. This CDR3 contains 13 residues.

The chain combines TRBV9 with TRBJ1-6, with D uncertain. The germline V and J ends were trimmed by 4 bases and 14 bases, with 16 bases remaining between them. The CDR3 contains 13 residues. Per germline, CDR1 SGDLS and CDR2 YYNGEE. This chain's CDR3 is CASSQTVQASLHF. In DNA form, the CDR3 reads TGTGCCAGCAGCCAGACGGTTCAGGCTTCCCTCCACTTT.

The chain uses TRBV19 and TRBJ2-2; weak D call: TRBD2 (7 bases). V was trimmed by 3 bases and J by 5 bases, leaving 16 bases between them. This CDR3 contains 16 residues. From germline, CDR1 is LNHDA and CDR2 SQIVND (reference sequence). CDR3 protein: CASSIPRGGKTGELFF. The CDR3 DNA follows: TGTGCCAGTAGTATCCCCAGGGGAGGGAAGACCGGGGAGCTGTTTTTT. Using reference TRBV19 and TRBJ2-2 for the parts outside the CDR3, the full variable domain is DGGITQSPKYLFRKEGQNVTLSCEQNLNHDAMYWYRQDPGQGLRLIYYSQIVNDFQKGDIAEGYSVSREKKESFPLTVTSAQKNPTAFYLCASSIPRGGKTGELFFGEGSRLTVL.